This TCR beta chain was recorded in a study of shared clonotypes between healthy human individuals. Several immunoSEQ plates held equal portions of the genomic DNA taken from each subset. Measured with immunoSEQ multiplex PCR; TCRdb has only the in-frame clones, and not every one. The sample has 2 million or so clones, 95% seen once. Regarding the study as a whole: What rarefaction showed was incomplete sorted-subset sequencing despite large depth. On the whole, naive subsets had larger estimated richness than memory subsets had.

The CDR3 length is 15 residues. Germline V gene data show CDR1 as MNHEY and CDR2 as SMNVEV (reference sequence). The ends lost 3 bases at V and 3 bases at J; junction bases unmatched: 4. A remark on this clone: Antigen: not known.

The chain is built from TRBV27 and TRBJ1-5, with 8 nucleotides matching TRBD1. The clonotype originates from a man between 18 and 29 years old in good health. Sequencing used naive CD4+ T cells sorted from blood. Noted subset: CD45RA+ positively selected. This CDR3 reads CASSFGQGPNQPQHF. For the CDR3, the DNA is TGTGCCAGCAGTTTTGGACAGGGTCCCAATCAGCCCCAGCATTTT.